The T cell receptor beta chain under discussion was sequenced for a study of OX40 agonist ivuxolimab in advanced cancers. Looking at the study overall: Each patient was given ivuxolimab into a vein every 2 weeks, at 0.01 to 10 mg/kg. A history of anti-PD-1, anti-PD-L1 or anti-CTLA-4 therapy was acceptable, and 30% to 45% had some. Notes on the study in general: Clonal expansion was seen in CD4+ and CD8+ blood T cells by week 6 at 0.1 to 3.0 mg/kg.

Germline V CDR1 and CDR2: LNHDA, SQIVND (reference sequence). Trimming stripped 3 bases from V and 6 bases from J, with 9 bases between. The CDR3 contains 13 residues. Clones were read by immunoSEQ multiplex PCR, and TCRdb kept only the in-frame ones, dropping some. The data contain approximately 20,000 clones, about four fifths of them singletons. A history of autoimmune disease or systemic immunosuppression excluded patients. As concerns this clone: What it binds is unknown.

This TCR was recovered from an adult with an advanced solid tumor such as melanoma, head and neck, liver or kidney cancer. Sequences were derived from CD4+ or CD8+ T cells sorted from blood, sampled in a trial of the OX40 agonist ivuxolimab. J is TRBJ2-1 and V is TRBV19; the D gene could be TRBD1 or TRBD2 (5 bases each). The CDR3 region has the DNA TGTGCCAGTAGTATCTGGGGGTTCAATGAGCAGTTCTTC. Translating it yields CASSIWGFNEQFF.